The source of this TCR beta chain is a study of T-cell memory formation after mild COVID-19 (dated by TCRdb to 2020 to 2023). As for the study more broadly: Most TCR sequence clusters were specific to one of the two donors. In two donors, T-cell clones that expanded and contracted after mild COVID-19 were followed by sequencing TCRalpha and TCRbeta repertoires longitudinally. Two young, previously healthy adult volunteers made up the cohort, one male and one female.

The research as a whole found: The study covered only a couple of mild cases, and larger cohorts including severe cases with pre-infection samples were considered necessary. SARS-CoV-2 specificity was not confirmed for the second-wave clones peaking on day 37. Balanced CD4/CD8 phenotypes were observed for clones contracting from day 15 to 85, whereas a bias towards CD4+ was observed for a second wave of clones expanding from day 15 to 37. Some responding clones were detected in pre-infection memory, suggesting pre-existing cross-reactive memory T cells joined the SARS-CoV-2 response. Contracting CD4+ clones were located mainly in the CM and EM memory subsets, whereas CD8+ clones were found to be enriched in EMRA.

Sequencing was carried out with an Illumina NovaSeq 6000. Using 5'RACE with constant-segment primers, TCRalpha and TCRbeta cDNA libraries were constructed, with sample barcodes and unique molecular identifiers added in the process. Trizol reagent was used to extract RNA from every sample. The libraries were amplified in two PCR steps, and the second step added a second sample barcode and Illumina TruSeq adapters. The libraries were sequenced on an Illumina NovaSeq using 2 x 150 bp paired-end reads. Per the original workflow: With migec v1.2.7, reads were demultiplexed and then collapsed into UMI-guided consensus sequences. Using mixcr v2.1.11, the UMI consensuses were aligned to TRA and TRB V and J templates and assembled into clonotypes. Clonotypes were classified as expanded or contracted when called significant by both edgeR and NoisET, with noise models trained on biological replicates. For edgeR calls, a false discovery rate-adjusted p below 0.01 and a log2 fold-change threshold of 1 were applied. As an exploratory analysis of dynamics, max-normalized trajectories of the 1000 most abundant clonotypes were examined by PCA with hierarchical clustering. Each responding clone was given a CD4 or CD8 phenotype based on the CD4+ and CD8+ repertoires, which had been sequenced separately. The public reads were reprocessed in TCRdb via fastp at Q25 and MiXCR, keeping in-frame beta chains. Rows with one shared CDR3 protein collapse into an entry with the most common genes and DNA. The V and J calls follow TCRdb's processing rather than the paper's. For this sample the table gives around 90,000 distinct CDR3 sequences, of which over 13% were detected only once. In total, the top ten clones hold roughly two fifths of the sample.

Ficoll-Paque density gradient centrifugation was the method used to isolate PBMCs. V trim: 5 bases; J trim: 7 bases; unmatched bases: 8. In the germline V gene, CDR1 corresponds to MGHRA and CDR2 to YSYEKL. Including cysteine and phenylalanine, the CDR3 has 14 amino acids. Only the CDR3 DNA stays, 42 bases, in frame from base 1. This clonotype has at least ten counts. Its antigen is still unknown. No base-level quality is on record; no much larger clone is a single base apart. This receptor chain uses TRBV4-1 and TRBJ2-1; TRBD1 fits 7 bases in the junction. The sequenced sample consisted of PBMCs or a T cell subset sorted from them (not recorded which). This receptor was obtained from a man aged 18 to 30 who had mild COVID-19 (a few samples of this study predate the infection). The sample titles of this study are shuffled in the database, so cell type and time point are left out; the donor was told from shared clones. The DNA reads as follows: TGCGCCAGCAGCAGGGACAGTACCGGGAATGAGCAGTTCTTC. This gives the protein CASSRDSTGNEQFF.